Included here is one T cell receptor (beta chain) sequence, with context. As yet, its antigen is unknown. These data belong to a study of T cells expressing NK-cell markers. Across the whole study: Most of the eight sequenced donors were HCMV-seropositive; one was seronegative. Study-level findings and limits: A handful of donors showed these clonotypes also leading the CD3+CD56-NKG2C+ fraction. Of CD8+ T cells, 1.0-7.0% belonged to dominant NKG2C+ clonotypes in 5 to 7 donors.

The CDR3 has 15 amino acids. CDR1 and CDR2 (germline): SGDLS, YYNGEE. In generating TCR beta cDNA, 5'RACE template switching with UMIs was used. Reanalyzing the 5' RACE reads, TCRdb keeps one entry per CDR3 protein, without DNA. This repertoire includes some 600,000 distinct CDR3 sequences. V usage is TRBV9 and J usage is TRBJ2-7; TCRdb's D call of TRBD1 is untestable without DNA. Material: blood T cells: a sorted CD56 or NKG2C T cell subset, CD4+ or CD8+ T cells, or bulk PBMC T cells (not recorded which). The TCR was taken from a young man in good health. The CDR3 spells CASSVGTPVRDEQYF.